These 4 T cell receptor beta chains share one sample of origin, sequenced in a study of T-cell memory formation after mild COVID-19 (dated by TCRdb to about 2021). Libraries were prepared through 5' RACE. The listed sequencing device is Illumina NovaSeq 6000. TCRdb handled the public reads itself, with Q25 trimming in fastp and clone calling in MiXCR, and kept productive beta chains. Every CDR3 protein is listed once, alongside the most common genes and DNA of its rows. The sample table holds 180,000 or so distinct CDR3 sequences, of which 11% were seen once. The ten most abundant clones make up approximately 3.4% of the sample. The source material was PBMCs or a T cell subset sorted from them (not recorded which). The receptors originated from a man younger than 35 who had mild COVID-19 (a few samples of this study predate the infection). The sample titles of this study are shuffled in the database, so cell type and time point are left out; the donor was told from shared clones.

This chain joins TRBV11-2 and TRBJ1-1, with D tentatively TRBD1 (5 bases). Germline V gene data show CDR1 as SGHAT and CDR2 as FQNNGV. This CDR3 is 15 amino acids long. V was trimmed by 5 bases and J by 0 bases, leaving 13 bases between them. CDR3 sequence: CASSRRGIMNTEAFF. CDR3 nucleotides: TGTGCCAGCAGCAGAAGGGGAATCATGAACACTGAAGCTTTCTTT.

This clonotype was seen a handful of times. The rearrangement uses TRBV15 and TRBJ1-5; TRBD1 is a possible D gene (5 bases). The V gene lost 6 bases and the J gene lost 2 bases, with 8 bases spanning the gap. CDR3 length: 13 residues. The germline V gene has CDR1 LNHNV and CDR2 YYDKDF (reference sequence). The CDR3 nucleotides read TGTGCCACCAGAGGAGGGGGCAATCAGCCCCAGCATTTT. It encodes CATRGGGNQPQHF.

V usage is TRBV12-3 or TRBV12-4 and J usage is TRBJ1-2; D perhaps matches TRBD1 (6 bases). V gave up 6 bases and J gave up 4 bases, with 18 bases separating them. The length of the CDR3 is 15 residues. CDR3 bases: TGTGCCAGCAGCCCACGGGGGCAGGAGTCCTATGGCTACACCTTC. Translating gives CASSPRGQESYGYTF.

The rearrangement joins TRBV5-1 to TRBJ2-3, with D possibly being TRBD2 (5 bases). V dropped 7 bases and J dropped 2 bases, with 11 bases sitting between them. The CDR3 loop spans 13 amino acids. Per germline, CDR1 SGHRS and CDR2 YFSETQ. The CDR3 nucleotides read TGCGCCAGCGCGAGCGGCCCCACAGATACGCAGTATTTT. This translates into CASASGPTDTQYF.